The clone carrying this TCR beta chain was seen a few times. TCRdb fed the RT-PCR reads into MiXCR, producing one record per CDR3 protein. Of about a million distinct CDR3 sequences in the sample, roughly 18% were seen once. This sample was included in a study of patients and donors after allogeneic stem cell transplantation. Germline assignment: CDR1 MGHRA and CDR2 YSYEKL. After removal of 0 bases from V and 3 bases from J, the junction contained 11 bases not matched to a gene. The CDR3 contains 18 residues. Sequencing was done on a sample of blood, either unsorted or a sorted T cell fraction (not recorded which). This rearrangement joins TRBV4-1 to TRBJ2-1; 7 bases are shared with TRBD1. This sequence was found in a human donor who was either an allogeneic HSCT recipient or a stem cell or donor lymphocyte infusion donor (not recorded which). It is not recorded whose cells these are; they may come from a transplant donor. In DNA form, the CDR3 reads TGCGCCAGCAGCCAAGAGGACAGGTTGCCCGACGACTACAATGAGCAGTTCTTC. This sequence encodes CASSQEDRLPDDYNEQFF.